Listed below are T cell receptor beta chains from one sample, sequenced in a study of human T cells and chemical hapten exposure. Via MiXCR, TCRdb re-called the RACE reads, giving one row per CDR3 protein. The repertoire holds more than 100,000 distinct CDR3 sequences, 12% to 15% seen once, with around 0.84% in the top ten. Source: whole blood, taken in connection with sensitization to the hapten diphenylcyclopropenone (DPC). These receptors all stem from a man between 18 and 35 years old with alopecia areata. Some clones in this sample may be carry-over from other donors' samples. CDR3s include the opening cysteine and the closing phenylalanine or tryptophan. D genes are given only for firm matches. Only part of the rows carry a size: once, few, many, or a class if the clone is expanded.

V gene	D gene	J gene	clone size	CDR3 DNA	CDR3 protein
TRBV15	-	TRBJ2-1	few	TGTGCCACCAGAGGCGGTAGAGACTACAATGAGCAGTTCTTC	CATRGGRDYNEQFF
TRBV20-1	-	TRBJ2-5	few	TGCAGTGCCGAGGGGGAGACCCAGTACTTC	CSAEGETQYF
TRBV3-1	-	TRBJ1-5	-	TGTGCCAGCAGCCAGATGGATAATCAGCCCCAGCATTTT	CASSQMDNQPQHF
TRBV7-9	TRBD1	TRBJ2-7	few	TGTGCCAGCAGCTTAGGTAAACCGGGACAGGGTAGACACGAGCAGTACTTC	CASSLGKPGQGRHEQYF
TRBV5-1	-	TRBJ2-1	few	TGCGCCAGCAGCTTTGGCAGATACAATGAGCAGTTCTTC	CASSFGRYNEQFF
TRBV7-2	-	TRBJ2-5	few	TGTGCCAGCAGCGCATTTGAAGAGACCCAGTACTTC	CASSAFEETQYF
TRBV7-2	-	TRBJ2-2	many	TGTGCCAGCAGCTTAACTCATTTCACCGGGGAGCTGTTTTTT	CASSLTHFTGELFF
TRBV7-8	TRBD1	TRBJ1-5	-	TGTGCCAGCGGTACAGGGGGCACATATAGCAATCAGCCCCAGCATTTT	CASGTGGTYSNQPQHF
TRBV18	-	TRBJ1-1	-	TGTGCCAGCTCACCACTGAGGGCGCAGACTGAAGCTTTCTTT	CASSPLRAQTEAFF
TRBV6-2/TRBV6-3	-	TRBJ2-5	-	TGTGCCAGCAGTTACCGCATAGCAGAGACCCAGTACTTC	CASSYRIAETQYF
TRBV20-1	-	TRBJ1-3	few	TGCAGTGCTAGAGACCCCGCCAACACCATATATTTT	CSARDPANTIYF
TRBV6-2/TRBV6-3	-	TRBJ2-3	-	TGTGCCAGCAGTCAGGACTACAGCGATACGCAGTATTTT	CASSQDYSDTQYF
TRBV29-1	TRBD2	TRBJ2-1	few	TGCAGCGTTCTAACGGGGGGGTTTGAGCAGTTCTTC	CSVLTGGFEQFF
TRBV5-1	TRBD1	TRBJ2-7	few	TGCGCCAGCAGCCGAATAAGGACAGGGGCGGACGAGCAGTACTTC	CASSRIRTGADEQYF
TRBV28	-	TRBJ1-2	few	TGTGCCAGCAGTTTAGGGCCTCACGATGGCTACACCTTC	CASSLGPHDGYTF
TRBV4-1	TRBD1	TRBJ2-1	few	TGCGCCAGCAGCCAAGTGGCGAGGACAGGGGGCGATGAGCAGTTCTTC	CASSQVARTGGDEQFF
TRBV5-4	TRBD2	TRBJ2-3	few	TGTGCCAGCAGCTTGTCTAGCGGGATTACAGATACGCAGTATTTT	CASSLSSGITDTQYF
TRBV6-1	-	TRBJ2-7	few	TGTGCCAGCAACGATGGGGTTCACGAGCAGTACTTC	CASNDGVHEQYF
TRBV11-2	TRBD1	TRBJ2-7	many	TGTGCCAGCAGCTTGGGGACAGGGAGGGACGAGCAGTACTTC	CASSLGTGRDEQYF
TRBV29-1	-	TRBJ2-3	many	TGCAGCGTTGAGGACGGGGAAGGCGAGGATACGCAGTATTTT	CSVEDGEGEDTQYF
TRBV4-3	-	TRBJ2-1	many	TGCGCCAGCAGCCAAGGATCCCTACAGGGCTCCCCCTACAATGAGCAGTTCTTC	CASSQGSLQGSPYNEQFF
TRBV5-6	-	TRBJ2-5	-	TGTGCCAGCAGCGCGTCTTGGAGGCAAGAGACCCAGTACTTC	CASSASWRQETQYF
TRBV6-2/TRBV6-3	-	TRBJ1-1	-	TGTGCCAGCAGTTACCCCCAGGGTGGAGCTGGGAACACTGAAGCTTTCTTT	CASSYPQGGAGNTEAFF
TRBV5-6	-	TRBJ1-3	few	TGTGCCAGCAGCCCTGGACCGCCGAGCTCTGGAAACACCATATATTTT	CASSPGPPSSGNTIYF
TRBV12-3/TRBV12-4	-	TRBJ1-1	-	TGTGCCAGCAGGGGGACGATTCGCGCTGAAGCTTTCTTT	CASRGTIRAEAFF
TRBV29-1	TRBD1	TRBJ1-2	-	TGCAGCGTAGTCGACAGGGATGATGGCTACACCTTC	CSVVDRDDGYTF
TRBV4-3	-	TRBJ1-1	few	TGCGCCAGCAGCCAAGGCAGGGACCTAATGAACACTGAAGCTTTCTTT	CASSQGRDLMNTEAFF
TRBV18	-	TRBJ2-3	many	TGTGCCAGCTCCCTCTCGGTGGGCACAGATACGCAGTATTTT	CASSLSVGTDTQYF
TRBV7-9	TRBD1	TRBJ1-2	many	TGTGCCAGCAGCGATGGACAGGGGGCTCGAGGCTACACCTTC	CASSDGQGARGYTF
TRBV4-1	-	TRBJ1-3	few	TGCGCCAGCAGCCAAGACGGACCAGCCTCTGGAAACACCATATATTTT	CASSQDGPASGNTIYF
TRBV4-2	-	TRBJ2-2	once	TGTGCCAGCAGCCAAGATCGGGGGACCGGGGAGCTGTTTTTT	CASSQDRGTGELFF
TRBV7-3	-	TRBJ1-1	few	TGTGCCAGCAGCTCCCTACACAGAGGCACTGAAGCTTTCTTT	CASSSLHRGTEAFF
TRBV5-1	-	TRBJ1-6	-	TGCGCCAGCAGCTTGGACAGAGGTCTGTCACCCCTCCACTTT	CASSLDRGLSPLHF
TRBV18	-	TRBJ1-4	few	TGTGCCAGCTCACCAATCTCTCAGGGTGAAAAACTGTTTTTT	CASSPISQGEKLFF
TRBV7-9	-	TRBJ1-1	-	TGTGCCAGCAGCTTAGTAGGGGGGCGGACTGAAGCTTTCTTT	CASSLVGGRTEAFF
TRBV11-1	TRBD1	TRBJ1-1	once	TGTGCCAGCAGCTTGGAGGGACAGATGAACACTGAAGCTTTCTTT	CASSLEGQMNTEAFF
TRBV10-3	-	TRBJ1-5	-	TGTGCCATCACCCAGGGATCAGGGCAGCCCCAGCATTTT	CAITQGSGQPQHF
TRBV20-1	TRBD1	TRBJ1-5	few	TGCAGTGCCTCGCGGGACAGGGGTAGTCAGCCCCAGCATTTT	CSASRDRGSQPQHF
TRBV7-2	-	TRBJ2-1	many	TGTGCCAGCAGCTTTGACAGAAATGAGCAGTTCTTC	CASSFDRNEQFF
TRBV25-1	-	TRBJ2-1	-	TGTGCCAGCAGTTTAGGGGATACTGAGCAGTTCTTC	CASSLGDTEQFF
TRBV11-3	-	TRBJ2-2	few	TGTGCCAGCAGCTTAGGAGTTCAGATCAACACCGGGGAGCTGTTTTTT	CASSLGVQINTGELFF
TRBV28	-	TRBJ1-1	few	TGTGCCAGCAGTTTACACGGAGGGGCTACTGAAGCTTTCTTT	CASSLHGGATEAFF
TRBV7-9	-	TRBJ2-3	-	TGTGCCAGCAGCTTAGCGGACAGGGAGGGGACAGATACGCAGTATTTT	CASSLADREGTDTQYF
TRBV6-5	TRBD1	TRBJ2-5	few	TGTGCCAGCAGTTACGGTGGACAGGGGCAAGAGACCCAGTACTTC	CASSYGGQGQETQYF